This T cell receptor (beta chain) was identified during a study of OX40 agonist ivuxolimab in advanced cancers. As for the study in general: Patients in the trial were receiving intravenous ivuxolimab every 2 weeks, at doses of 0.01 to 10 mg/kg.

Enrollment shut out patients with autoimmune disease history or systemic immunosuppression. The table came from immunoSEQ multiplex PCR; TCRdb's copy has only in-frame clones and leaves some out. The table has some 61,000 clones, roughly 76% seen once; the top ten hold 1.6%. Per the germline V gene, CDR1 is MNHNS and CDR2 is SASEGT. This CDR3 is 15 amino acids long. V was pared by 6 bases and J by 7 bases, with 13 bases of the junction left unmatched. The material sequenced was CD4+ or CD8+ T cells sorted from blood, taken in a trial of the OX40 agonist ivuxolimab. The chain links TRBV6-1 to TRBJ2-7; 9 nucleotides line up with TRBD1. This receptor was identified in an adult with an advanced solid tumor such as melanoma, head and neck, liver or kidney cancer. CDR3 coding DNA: TGTGCCAGCAGCGAGGTGACAGGGGGTGAAGGTGAGCAGTACTTC. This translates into CASSEVTGGEGEQYF.